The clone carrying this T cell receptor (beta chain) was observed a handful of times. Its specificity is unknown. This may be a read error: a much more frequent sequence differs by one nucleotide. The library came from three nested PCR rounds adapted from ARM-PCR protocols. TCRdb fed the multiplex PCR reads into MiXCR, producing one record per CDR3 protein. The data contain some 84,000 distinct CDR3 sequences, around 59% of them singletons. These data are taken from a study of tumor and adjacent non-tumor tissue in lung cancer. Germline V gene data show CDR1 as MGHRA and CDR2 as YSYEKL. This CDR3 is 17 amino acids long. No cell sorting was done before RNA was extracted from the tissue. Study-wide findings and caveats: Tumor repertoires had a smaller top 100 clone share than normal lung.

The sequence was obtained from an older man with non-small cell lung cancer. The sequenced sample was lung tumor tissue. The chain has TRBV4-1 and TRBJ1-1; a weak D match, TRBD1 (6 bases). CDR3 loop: CASSQDTGGGGNTETFF. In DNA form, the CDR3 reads TGCGCCAGCAGCCAAGATACGGGTGGAGGGGGGAACACTGAAACTTTCTTT.